This TCR beta chain appears in the sequencing data of a study of blood T cell repertoires in COVID-19. V trimming: 5 bases; J trimming: 6 bases; junction bases outside the gene matches: 13. Germline-derived CDR1 and CDR2 are SGHRS and YFSETQ. There are 15 residues in the CDR3. The method was immunoSEQ multiplex PCR; TCRdb's version includes in-frame clones alone and lacks a portion of them. The sample has about 52,000 clones, over 75% seen once. This receptor was identified in a man in his 70s with acute or convalescent COVID-19. Sequenced: peripheral blood. This chain connects TRBV5-1 to TRBJ1-2; 7 nucleotides agree with TRBD1. Written as DNA, the CDR3 is TGCGCCAGCAGTTCGCCCGACAGGGAAGCGAATGGCTACACCTTC. Translated, it gives CASSSPDREANGYTF.